One sample yielded the 10 T cell receptor beta chains listed below, sequenced in a study of blood T cell repertoires in COVID-19. Some clones are missing from TCRdb's copy, which holds only in-frame ones; the method was immunoSEQ multiplex PCR. Here the sample spans roughly 180,000 clones, around 89% being singletons. Sequencing was done on a sample of peripheral blood. Receptors were obtained from a woman aged 25-40 years with acute or convalescent COVID-19.

The V call is TRBV29-1, the J call TRBJ2-1; D unresolved. There are 10 residues in the CDR3. The ends were cut back, 7 bases at V and 6 bases at J, with 7 bases in the middle. Germline V gene lookup returns CDR1 SQVTM and CDR2 ANQGSEA. CDR3 nucleotides: TGCAGCGCGGCCCTCAATGAGCAGTTCTTC. This codes for CSAALNEQFF.

The chain is built from TRBV6-5 and TRBJ2-3; the match to TRBD1 covers 9 bases. This CDR3 is built from 15 residues. Trimming took 5 bases from V and 6 from J; bases not matched to a gene: 9. Germline loops: CDR1 MNHEY, CDR2 SVGAGI. CDR3 sequence reads: CASSTDRGIWDTQYF. The CDR3 region has the DNA TGTGCCAGCAGTACAGACAGGGGGATATGGGATACGCAGTATTTT.

The chain combines TRBV19 with TRBJ1-5, with 8 bases aligning to TRBD1. This CDR3 has 14 amino acids. Germline-derived CDR1 and CDR2 are LNHDA and SQIVND (reference sequence). V lost 6 bases to trimming and J lost 6 bases; unmatched junction nucleotides: 7. The CDR3 sequence is CASSPRQGRQPQHF. The CDR3 DNA reads TGTGCCAGTAGCCCTCGACAGGGGCGTCAGCCCCAGCATTTT.

Turning to this clone: Other DNA sequences in the sample encode the same CDR3. V and J are TRBV5-1 and TRBJ2-6; D not resolved. The CDR3 runs 15 residues. CDR1 and CDR2 (germline): SGHRS, YFSETQ. V was clipped by 0 bases and J by 0 bases, with 4 bases between them. This chain's CDR3 is CASSLVVSGANVLTF. CDR3 in DNA: TGCGCCAGCAGCTTGGTAGTCTCTGGGGCCAACGTCCTGACTTTC.

The V gene is TRBV19, the J gene TRBJ1-5; D might be TRBD1 (6 bases). Trimming pared 4 bases from V and 4 bases from J, leaving 17 bases between. Germline loops: CDR1 LNHDA, CDR2 SQIVND (reference sequence). This CDR3 is built from 16 residues. The CDR3 nucleotides read TGTGCCAGTAGTAGAATCGGACAGTTGTCTAATCAGCCCCAGCATTTT. It specifies CASSRIGQLSNQPQHF.

The rearrangement links TRBV5-6 to TRBJ2-4, with a possible D match to TRBD1 (6 bases). This CDR3 spans 15 amino acids. V dropped 4 bases and J dropped 0 bases, with 11 bases sitting between them. Germline V lookup: CDR1 SGHDT, CDR2 YYEEEE. The CDR3 DNA is TGTGCCAGCAGCCCCTCAGGGGTAGCCAAAAACATTCAGTACTTC. It is translated as CASSPSGVAKNIQYF. The complete variable domain, with remaining parts taken from reference TRBV5-6 and TRBJ2-4, reads DAGVTQSPTHLIKTRGQQVTLRCSPKSGHDTVSWYQQALGQGPQFIFQYYEEEERQRGNFPDRFSGHQFPNYSSELNVNALLLGDSALYLCASSPSGVAKNIQYFGAGTRLSVL.

This clone occurred once. The chain recombines TRBV3-1 (or the pseudogene TRBV3-2) with TRBJ2-5; D not certain. The germline V and J ends were trimmed by 1 base and 3 bases, with 9 bases remaining between them. The CDR3 has 14 residues. In germline, CDR1 is LGHDT, CDR2 YNNKEL (reference sequence). This chain's CDR3 is CASSQGSAEETQYF. DNA of the CDR3: TGTGCCAGCAGCCAAGGGTCGGCGGAAGAGACCCAGTACTTC.

On this clone: Other DNA sequences of this sample code for an identical CDR3. This chain uses TRBV5-1 with TRBJ2-5, with D tentatively TRBD2 (5 bases). This CDR3 has 13 residues. The ends were cut back, 1 base at V and 2 bases at J, with 6 bases in the middle. Germline V gives CDR1 SGHRS, CDR2 YFSETQ. In DNA form, the CDR3 reads TGCGCCAGCAGCTTGTCGGGGCAAGAGACCCAGTACTTC. It codes for CASSLSGQETQYF.

The gene calls are TRBV3-1 (or the pseudogene TRBV3-2) and TRBJ2-7, with TRBD1 matching over 7 bases. CDR1 LGHDT and CDR2 YNNKEL come from the germline V gene (reference sequence). V gave up 2 bases and J gave up 4 bases; unmatched junction bases: 8. This CDR3 has 15 amino acids. In DNA, the CDR3 is TGTGCCAGCAGCCAACCCAGAGGGGGACAGTACGAGCAGTACTTC. This encodes CASSQPRGGQYEQYF.

Points on this clone: One end of the junction fails to match germline, which may point to a read error. The chain has TRBV5-1 and TRBJ2-7, with D tentatively TRBD2 (5 bases). The CDR3 contains 14 residues. Germline values: CDR1 SGHRS, CDR2 YFSETQ. CDR3 protein: CASSFFATGYEQYF. The DNA for the CDR3 is TGCGCTAGCAGCTTTTTCGCGACGGGATACGAGCAGTACTTC.